This T cell receptor (beta chain) was identified in a study of T cell repertoires in cytomegalovirus infection. Study in general: CMV infection plus the matching HLA type was flagged by public TCR beta signatures. Study findings and constraints: CMV-specific HLA-C-restricted TCR beta clonotypes dominated the ex vivo response.

The V gene's germline CDR1 is SGHRS and CDR2 YFSETQ. The V gene end was trimmed by 2 bases and the J gene end by 0 bases; junction bases not matched to a gene: 4. This CDR3 has 16 amino acids. In the case of this clonotype: Its cognate antigen is unknown.

TCRdb re-derived calls from the reads in MiXCR, one entry per CDR3 protein. The sample includes about 360,000 distinct CDR3 sequences, 15% to 20% of them seen just once. The chain joins TRBV5-1 to TRBJ2-2, with TRBD1 matching 7 bases. The specimen sequenced was PBMCs. The TCR sequence derives from a human donor in good health (CMV status not recorded). Some clones in this sample may be carry-over from other donors' samples. CDR3 sequence (DNA): TGCGCCAGCAGCTTTGAGGGGACAGCGAACACCGGGGAGCTGTTTTTT. Amino acid sequence: CASSFEGTANTGELFF.